A selection of T cell receptor beta chains follows, all from one sample in a study of cytomegalovirus exposure and HLA in healthy donors. TCRdb keeps only in-frame clones here, not all; method: immunoSEQ multiplex PCR. Of about 160,000 clones listed, approximately 80% were seen once; the top ten hold more than 1.2%. Sequencing was carried out using PBMCs. The source of these receptors is a male donor in good health and CMV-seronegative. CDR3s include the opening cysteine and the closing phenylalanine or tryptophan. D genes are given only for firm matches. Some rows mark clone size as missing; the rest say once, few, many or name a class of expanded clone.

len	abundance	v_gene	j_gene	d_gene	CDR3nt	CDR3aa
18	NA	TRBV19	TRBJ2-1	NA	TGTGCCAGTAGTACAGAGGGCCTGATCTCAAGCTCCTACAATGAGCAGTTCTTC	CASSTEGLISSSYNEQFF
14	NA	TRBV11-3	TRBJ2-2	TRBD2	TGTGCCAGCTCGGGACTAGCGGGATCCGGGGAGCTGTTTTTT	CASSGLAGSGELFF
15	NA	TRBV5-5	TRBJ1-6	TRBD1	TGTGCCAGCAGCTCCTTAACAGGGGTTGGTTCACCCCTCCACTTT	CASSSLTGVGSPLHF
16	NA	TRBV28	TRBJ2-7	TRBD2	TGTGCCAGCAGTTTAGGGGGGACTAGCGGGAGGTACGAGCAGTACTTC	CASSLGGTSGRYEQYF
18	NA	TRBV19	TRBJ2-1	TRBD2	TGTGCCAGTAGTATACGGATGCCACCGGGACTAGCGGGAGAGAAGCAGTTCTTC	CASSIRMPPGLAGEKQFF
16	NA	TRBV4-1	TRBJ2-1	TRBD2	TGCGCCAGCAGCCTGATGACTAGCGGGTTGGGGAATGAGCAGTTCTTC	CASSLMTSGLGNEQFF
15	NA	TRBV28	TRBJ2-7	NA	TGTGCCAGCAGTCCGGAACAGGGAGCTGGTTACGAGCAGTACTTC	CASSPEQGAGYEQYF
15	NA	TRBV4-1	TRBJ2-3	TRBD2	TGCGCCAGCAGCCATCCGGGACTAGCCTCAGATACGCAGTATTTT	CASSHPGLASDTQYF
18	NA	TRBV9	TRBJ2-3	NA	TGTGCCAGCAGCGTAGGTTTAGTTGGAGGAGTCGGCACAGATACGCAGTATTTT	CASSVGLVGGVGTDTQYF
15	NA	TRBV6-5	TRBJ1-2	NA	TGTGCCAGCAGTTACTCGGGGGCAGGGAACTATGGCTACACCTTC	CASSYSGAGNYGYTF
15	NA	TRBV19	TRBJ1-5	NA	TGTGCCAGTGGCGGGAGGCCAGGGGGCAATCAGCCCCAGCATTTT	CASGGRPGGNQPQHF
14	once	TRBV7-9	TRBJ2-2	NA	TGTGCCAGCAGCTTAGCCCTTAACACCGGGGAGCTGTTTTTT	CASSLALNTGELFF
14	NA	TRBV5-4	TRBJ1-1	NA	TGTGCCAGCAGCTCCATAGAGGTGAACACTGAAGCTTTCTTT	CASSSIEVNTEAFF
12	few	TRBV6-6	TRBJ1-3	NA	TGTGCCAGCGGGTGGGAGAGAAACACCATATATTTT	CASGWERNTIYF
17	NA	TRBV7-3	TRBJ2-1	TRBD2	TGTGCCAGCAGCAGATGGGGGACTAGCGGCTCCTACAATGAGCAGTTCTTC	CASSRWGTSGSYNEQFF
18	few	TRBV19	TRBJ1-2	TRBD1	TGTGCCAGTAGCTCGGAGACAGGGCCTTCTTCGACTAACTATGGCTACACCTTC	CASSSETGPSSTNYGYTF
15	NA	TRBV18	TRBJ2-5	NA	TGTGCCAGCTCACCGCTGGCACTAGAATTGGAGACCCAGTACTTC	CASSPLALELETQYF
15	NA	TRBV7-2	TRBJ2-7	TRBD1	TGTGCCAGCAGCTTAGTAACGGGACAGGGAAACGAGCAGTACTTC	CASSLVTGQGNEQYF
13	NA	TRBV25-1	TRBJ1-1	NA	TGTGCCAGCAGCCGGGGGGTGAACACTGAAGCTTTCTTT	CASSRGVNTEAFF
15	NA	TRBV9	TRBJ2-3	TRBD1	TGTGCCAGCAGCGGGACAGGGGGTCGGGGAGATACGCAGTATTTT	CASSGTGGRGDTQYF
16	NA	TRBV11-2	TRBJ2-1	NA	TGTGCCAGCAGCTTCCGAGGGGGGGCGGAGTACAATGAGCAGTTCTTC	CASSFRGGAEYNEQFF
17	once	TRBV7-6	TRBJ1-4	NA	TGTGCCAGCAGCGTTTTTGGGGCAGGGAGGACTAATGAAAAACTGTTTTTT	CASSVFGAGRTNEKLFF